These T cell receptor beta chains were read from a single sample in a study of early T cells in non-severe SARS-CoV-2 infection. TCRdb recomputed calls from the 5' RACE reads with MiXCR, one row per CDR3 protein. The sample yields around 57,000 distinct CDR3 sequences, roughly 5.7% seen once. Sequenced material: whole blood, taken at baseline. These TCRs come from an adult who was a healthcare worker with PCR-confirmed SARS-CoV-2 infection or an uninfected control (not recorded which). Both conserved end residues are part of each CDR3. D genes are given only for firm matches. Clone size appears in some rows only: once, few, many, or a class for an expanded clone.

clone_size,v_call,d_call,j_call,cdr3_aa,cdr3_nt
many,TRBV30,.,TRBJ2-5,CAWSVLQETQYF,TGTGCCTGGAGTGTACTTCAAGAGACCCAGTACTTC
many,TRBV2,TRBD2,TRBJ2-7,CAGEGTSGHEQYF,TGTGCCGGGGAGGGGACTAGCGGCCACGAGCAGTACTTC
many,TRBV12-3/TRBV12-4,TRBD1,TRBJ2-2,CASSLGQGNVRGTGELFF,TGTGCCAGCAGTTTAGGACAGGGGAACGTTCGTGGCACCGGGGAGCTGTTTTTT
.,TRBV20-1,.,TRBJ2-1,CSARDGSDSNEQFF,TGCAGTGCTAGAGACGGCTCCGACAGCAATGAGCAGTTCTTC
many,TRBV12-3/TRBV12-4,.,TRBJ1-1,CASSYRREMNTEAFF,TGTGCCAGCAGTTACCGACGGGAAATGAACACTGAAGCTTTCTTT
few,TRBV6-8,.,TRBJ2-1,CAIPAKDPSYNEQFF,TGTGCCATCCCGGCCAAGGATCCCTCCTACAATGAGCAGTTCTTC
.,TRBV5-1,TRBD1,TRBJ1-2,CASSLAPGGAVYGYTF,TGCGCCAGCAGCTTGGCCCCAGGGGGCGCGGTCTATGGCTACACCTTC
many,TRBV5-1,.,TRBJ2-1,CASSLGPGDGTYNEQFF,TGCGCCAGCAGCTTGGGACCGGGAGACGGTACCTACAATGAGCAGTTCTTC
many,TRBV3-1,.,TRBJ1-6,CASSPGPGSPLHF,TGTGCCAGCAGCCCCGGACCGGGGTCACCCCTCCACTTT
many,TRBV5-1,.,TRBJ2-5,CASSWQETQYF,TGCGCCAGCAGCTGGCAAGAGACCCAGTACTTC
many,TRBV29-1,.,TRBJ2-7,CSVEVQGRDEQYF,TGCAGCGTTGAAGTACAGGGTAGAGACGAGCAGTACTTC
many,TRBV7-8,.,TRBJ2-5,CASSLTGNQETQYF,TGTGCCAGCAGCTTAACGGGAAACCAAGAGACCCAGTACTTC
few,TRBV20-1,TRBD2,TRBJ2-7,CSARPSPGLADLHYEQYF,TGCAGTGCTAGACCCTCCCCTGGACTAGCGGACTTGCATTACGAGCAGTACTTC
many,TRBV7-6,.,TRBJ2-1,CASSLVGGSSYNEQFF,TGTGCCAGCAGCTTAGTAGGGGGGAGTTCCTACAATGAGCAGTTCTTC
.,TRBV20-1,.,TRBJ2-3,CSARLLGFGADTQYF,TGCAGTGCTAGACTCCTAGGATTTGGTGCAGATACGCAGTATTTT
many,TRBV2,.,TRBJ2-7,CASSALEGHEQYF,TGTGCCAGCAGTGCCCTAGAAGGGCACGAGCAGTACTTC
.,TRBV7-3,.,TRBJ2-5,CASSSGLQETQYF,TGTGCCAGCAGCTCGGGACTTCAAGAGACCCAGTACTTC
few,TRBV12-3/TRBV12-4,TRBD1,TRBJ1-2,CASSLAGQAYGYTF,TGTGCCAGCAGTTTAGCGGGACAGGCTTATGGCTACACCTTC
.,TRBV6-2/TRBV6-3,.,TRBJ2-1,CASRPGPNMEQFF,TGTGCCAGCAGACCGGGACCGAATATGGAGCAGTTCTTC
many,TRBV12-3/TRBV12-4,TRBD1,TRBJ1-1,CASRTPGTAEAFF,TGTGCCAGCAGGACACCCGGGACAGCTGAAGCTTTCTTT
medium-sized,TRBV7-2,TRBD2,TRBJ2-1,CASSLDTSGRAHEQFF,TGTGCCAGCAGCTTAGATACTAGCGGGAGGGCCCATGAGCAGTTCTTC
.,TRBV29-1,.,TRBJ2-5,CSVAKIGETQYF,TGCAGCGTTGCAAAAATTGGGGAGACCCAGTACTTC
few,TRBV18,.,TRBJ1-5,CASSDGDGNQPQHF,TGTGCCAGCTCGGATGGAGATGGCAATCAGCCCCAGCATTTT
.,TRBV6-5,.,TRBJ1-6,CASSPLGHNSPLHF,TGTGCCAGCAGTCCACTCGGGCATAATTCACCCCTCCACTTT
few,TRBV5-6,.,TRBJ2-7,CASSPQSVFLTYEQYF,TGTGCCAGCAGCCCTCAGTCGGTGTTCCTAACCTACGAGCAGTACTTC
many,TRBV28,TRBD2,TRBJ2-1,CASSLGGDGNEQFF,TGTGCCAGCAGTTTGGGGGGGGACGGCAATGAGCAGTTCTTC
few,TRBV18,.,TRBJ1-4,CASSRSPGENEKLFF,TGTGCCAGCTCACGTTCGCCAGGGGAGAATGAAAAACTGTTTTTT
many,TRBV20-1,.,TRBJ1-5,CSARRRVEQPQHF,TGCAGTGCTAGGCGCAGGGTGGAACAGCCCCAGCATTTT
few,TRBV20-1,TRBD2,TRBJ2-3,CSARATSGQTDTQYF,TGCAGTGCTAGGGCGACTAGCGGACAGACAGATACGCAGTATTTT
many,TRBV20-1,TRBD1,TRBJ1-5,CSARALGQGGNQPQHF,TGCAGTGCTAGAGCCCTGGGACAGGGAGGCAATCAGCCCCAGCATTTT
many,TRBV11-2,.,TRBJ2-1,CASSLGTYNEQFF,TGTGCCAGCAGCTTAGGGACCTACAATGAGCAGTTCTTC
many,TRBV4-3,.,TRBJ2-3,CASSQGAESTDTQYF,TGCGCCAGCAGCCAAGGCGCGGAGTCTACAGATACGCAGTATTTT
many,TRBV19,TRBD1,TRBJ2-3,CASSADRSTDTQYF,TGTGCCAGTAGTGCGGACAGGTCCACAGATACGCAGTATTTT
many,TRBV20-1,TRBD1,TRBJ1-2,CSASNMGTGGTNYGYTF,TGCAGTGCTTCTAACATGGGGACAGGGGGCACAAACTATGGCTACACCTTC
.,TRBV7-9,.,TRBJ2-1,CASSPWGGAYSEQFF,TGTGCCAGCAGCCCGTGGGGGGGCGCTTATTCTGAGCAGTTCTTC
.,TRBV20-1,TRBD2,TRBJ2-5,CSAGTSGEETQYF,TGCAGTGCTGGGACTAGCGGGGAAGAGACCCAGTACTTC
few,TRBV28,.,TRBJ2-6,CASSLPGASSKTSSGANVLTF,TGTGCCAGCAGTTTACCGGGGGCTTCCTCCAAAACCTCGTCCGGGGCCAACGTCCTGACTTTC
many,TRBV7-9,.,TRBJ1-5,CASSLQYQPQHF,TGTGCCAGCAGCTTGCAGTATCAGCCCCAGCATTTT
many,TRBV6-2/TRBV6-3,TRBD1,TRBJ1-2,CASSWSPPSQGDYGYTF,TGTGCCAGCAGTTGGTCTCCTCCATCACAGGGGGACTATGGCTACACCTTC
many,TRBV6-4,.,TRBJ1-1,CASSDSFGTVNTEAFF,TGTGCCAGCAGTGACTCGTTTGGCACTGTGAACACTGAAGCTTTCTTT
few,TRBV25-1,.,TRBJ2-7,CASSERRSIFGSYEQYF,TGTGCCAGCAGTGAAAGGAGGTCAATATTCGGGTCCTACGAGCAGTACTTC
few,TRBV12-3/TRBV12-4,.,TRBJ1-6,CASRISLYNSPLHF,TGTGCCAGCAGGATTAGCCTTTATAATTCACCCCTCCACTTT
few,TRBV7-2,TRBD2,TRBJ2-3,CASSFFREATDTQYF,TGTGCCAGCAGCTTTTTTCGGGAGGCCACAGATACGCAGTATTTT
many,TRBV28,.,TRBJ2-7,CASSLWDSRYEQYF,TGTGCCAGCAGTTTATGGGACAGTCGCTACGAGCAGTACTTC
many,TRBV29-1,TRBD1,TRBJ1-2,CSVGTGDGYTF,TGCAGCGTAGGGACAGGGGACGGCTACACCTTC
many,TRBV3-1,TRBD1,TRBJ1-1,CASTRDRRTEAFF,TGTGCCAGCACCCGGGACAGAAGGACTGAAGCTTTCTTT
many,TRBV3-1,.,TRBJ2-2,CASSQEIGGNTGELFF,TGTGCCAGCAGCCAAGAGATAGGGGGAAACACCGGGGAGCTGTTTTTT
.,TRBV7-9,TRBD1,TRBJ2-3,CASSPRQGITDTQYF,TGTGCCAGCAGCCCCCGACAGGGGATTACAGATACGCAGTATTTT
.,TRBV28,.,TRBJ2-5,CASHPTGSAQETQYF,TGTGCCAGCCACCCTACCGGGTCCGCCCAAGAGACCCAGTACTTC
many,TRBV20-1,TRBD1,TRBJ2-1,CSARDHRGRERYNEQFF,TGCAGTGCTAGAGATCATAGGGGGCGCGAGCGCTACAATGAGCAGTTCTTC
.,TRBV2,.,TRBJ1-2,CASKPEGYGYTF,TGTGCCAGCAAGCCGGAAGGGTATGGCTACACCTTC
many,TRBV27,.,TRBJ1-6,CASRKARGDYNSPLHF,TGTGCCAGCAGAAAAGCGAGGGGAGACTATAATTCACCCCTCCACTTT
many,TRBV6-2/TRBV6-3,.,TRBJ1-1,CASSYELTNTEAFF,TGTGCCAGCAGTTACGAACTGACGAACACTGAAGCTTTCTTT
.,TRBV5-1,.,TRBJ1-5,CASSLGRGDQPQHF,TGCGCCAGCAGCTTGGGCAGAGGGGATCAGCCCCAGCATTTT
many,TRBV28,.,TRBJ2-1,CASSPGPEGTYNEQFF,TGTGCCAGCAGTCCCGGACCGGAGGGCACCTACAATGAGCAGTTCTTC
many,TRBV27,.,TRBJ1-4,CASSLDSVNEKLFF,TGTGCCAGCAGTTTAGACAGCGTCAATGAAAAACTGTTTTTT
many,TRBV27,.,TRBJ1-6,CASSFHLGSSPLHF,TGTGCCAGCAGTTTCCATTTGGGGAGTTCACCCCTCCACTTT